This passage covers 20 T cell receptor beta chains from one sample sequenced in a study of monozygotic twins with inflammatory bowel disease. One entry per CDR3 protein, without DNA, is what TCRdb gives after re-calling the 5' RACE reads. The table gives about 450,000 distinct CDR3 sequences; the top ten clones make up roughly 2.3% of it. Sequenced: blood. The receptors shown here come from a human donor with ulcerative colitis or Crohn's disease, or a healthy co-twin of an affected twin (not recorded which).

V usage is TRBV5-4 and J usage is TRBJ2-3. There are 13 residues in the CDR3. Germline assignment: CDR1 SGHNT and CDR2 YYREEE (reference sequence). The CDR3 sequence: CASSFRESDTQYF.

J is TRBJ2-7 and V is TRBV30. Germline lookup yields CDR1 GTSNPN and CDR2 SVGIG (reference sequence). There are 15 residues in the CDR3. The CDR3 here is CAWSEAISSSYEQYF.

V and J are TRBV29-1 and TRBJ2-7; TCRdb names TRBD1, which stays unverified in the absence of DNA. The CDR3 covers 12 residues. Germline CDR1 and CDR2: SQVTM and ANQGSEA. The CDR3 sequence: CSVATPGYEQYF.

The gene calls are TRBV6-1 and TRBJ1-3; TCRdb indicates TRBD1, and absent DNA this call remains unverified. The CDR3 length is 17 residues. Per the germline V gene, CDR1 is MNHNS and CDR2 is SASEGT. The CDR3 loop reads CASSPMTGLYSGNTIYF.

The chain uses TRBV28 and TRBJ2-1; TCRdb picks TRBD2, but there is no DNA to check that call. Germline V lookup: CDR1 MDHEN, CDR2 SYDVKM. This CDR3 has 16 amino acids. The CDR3 protein is CASEVGGLKSYNEQFF. The whole variable domain, remainder taken from reference TRBV28 and TRBJ2-1, is DVKVTQSSRYLVKRTGEKVFLECVQDMDHENMFWYRQDPGLGLRLIYFSYDVKMKEKGDIPEGYSVSREKKERFSLILESASTNQTSMYLCASEVGGLKSYNEQFFGPGTRLTVL.

The V gene is TRBV5-1, the J gene TRBJ2-5; TCRdb's D gene call, TRBD1, goes unchecked for lack of DNA. Germline assignment: CDR1 SGHRS and CDR2 YFSETQ. The CDR3 runs 16 residues. This CDR3 reads CASSLGMILSGETQYF.

The V gene is TRBV6-1, the J gene TRBJ1-5; with no DNA, the TCRdb D assignment of TRBD1 cannot be verified. Per germline, CDR1 MNHNS and CDR2 SASEGT. The length of the CDR3 is 14 residues. This CDR3 reads CATSRRAGNQPQHF.

The chain couples TRBV6-1 to TRBJ2-5; the D call from TCRdb, TRBD1, cannot be confirmed without DNA. This CDR3 has 15 amino acids. Germline V gives CDR1 MNHNS, CDR2 SASEGT. The CDR3 loop reads CASSPGTGGFETQYF.

The chain links TRBV7-2 to TRBJ2-1; TCRdb's assignment of TRBD2 cannot be checked, as there is no DNA. Germline V gives CDR1 SGHTA, CDR2 FQGNSA. The CDR3 totals 16 residues. CDR3 sequence reads: CASSLTVLAGVNEQFF.

The chain employs TRBV6-6 and TRBJ1-1. The CDR3 contains 14 residues. CDR1 and CDR2 (germline): MNHNY, SVGAGI (reference sequence). The CDR3 loop is CASSYDRANTEAFF.

The chain is built from TRBV12-3 or TRBV12-4 and TRBJ2-3; TCRdb's D call, TRBD1, is unchecked because there is no DNA. This CDR3 spans 16 amino acids. The CDR3 here is CASSFPTGRLTDTQYF.

The CDR3: CASSLGNRVAGDTQYF. V gene TRBV5-1 combines with J gene TRBJ2-3; lacking DNA, the TRBD1 call made by TCRdb goes unchecked. The germline gives CDR1 SGHRS, CDR2 YFSETQ. CDR3 length: 16 amino acids.

The CDR3 region is CSATSGGHRRGYNEQFF. The chain recombines TRBV29-1 with TRBJ2-1; absent DNA, TCRdb's TRBD2 call cannot be checked. The germline V gene has CDR1 SQVTM and CDR2 ANQGSEA. The CDR3 has 17 residues.

CDR3 sequence: CASSLKGLKETQYF. The chain is built from TRBV7-2 and TRBJ2-5. The CDR3 is 14 residues long. Germline-derived CDR1 and CDR2 are SGHTA and FQGNSA.

V gene TRBV12-3 or TRBV12-4 combines with J gene TRBJ1-5; TCRdb selects TRBD1, and the lack of DNA leaves this call unchecked. The CDR3 contains 15 residues. CDR3 sequence reads: CASRSQTGDNQPQHF.

The chain carries TRBV5-6 and TRBJ1-5; TCRdb indicates TRBD1, and absent DNA this call remains unverified. CDR1 and CDR2 from the germline V gene are SGHDT and YYEEEE. The CDR3 is made up of 14 amino acids. CDR3 sequence reads: CASSYRVSNQPQHF.

CDR3: CAISVGLALNNEQFF. This sequence joins TRBV10-3 and TRBJ2-1; TCRdb selects TRBD2, and the lack of DNA leaves this call unchecked. Germline CDR1 is ENHRY and CDR2 is SYGVKD. The CDR3 consists of 15 residues.

This chain links TRBV6-4 with TRBJ2-1; the TCRdb call, TRBD1, lacks DNA for checking. In germline, CDR1 is MRHNA, CDR2 SNTAGT. The CDR3 is 15 amino acids. The CDR3 reads CASSAGAAPHNEQFF.

V and J are TRBV7-2 and TRBJ1-6. CDR3 length equals 11 residues. Germline V gene data show CDR1 as SGHTA and CDR2 as FQGNSA. CDR3 sequence reads: CASRGLSSLHF.

The gene calls are TRBV18 and TRBJ2-1. CDR3 length: 15 residues. Germline-derived CDR1 and CDR2 are KGHSH and LQKENI. The CDR3 reads CASSRLSATYNEQFF.